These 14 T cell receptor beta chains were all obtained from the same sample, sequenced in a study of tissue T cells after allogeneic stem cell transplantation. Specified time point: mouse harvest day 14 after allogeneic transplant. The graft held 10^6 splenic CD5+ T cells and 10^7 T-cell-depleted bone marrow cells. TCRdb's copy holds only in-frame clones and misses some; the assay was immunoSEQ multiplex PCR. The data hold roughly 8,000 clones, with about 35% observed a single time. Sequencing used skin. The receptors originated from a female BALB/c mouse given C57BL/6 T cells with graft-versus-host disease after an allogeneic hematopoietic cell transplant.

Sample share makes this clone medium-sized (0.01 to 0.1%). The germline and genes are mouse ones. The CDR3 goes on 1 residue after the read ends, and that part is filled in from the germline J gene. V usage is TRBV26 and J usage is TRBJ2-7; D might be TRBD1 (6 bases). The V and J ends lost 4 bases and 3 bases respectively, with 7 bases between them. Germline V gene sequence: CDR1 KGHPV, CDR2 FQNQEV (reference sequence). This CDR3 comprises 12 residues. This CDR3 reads CASSRGGYEQYF. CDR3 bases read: TGTGCCAGCAGTCGAGGGGGCTATGAACAGTAC.

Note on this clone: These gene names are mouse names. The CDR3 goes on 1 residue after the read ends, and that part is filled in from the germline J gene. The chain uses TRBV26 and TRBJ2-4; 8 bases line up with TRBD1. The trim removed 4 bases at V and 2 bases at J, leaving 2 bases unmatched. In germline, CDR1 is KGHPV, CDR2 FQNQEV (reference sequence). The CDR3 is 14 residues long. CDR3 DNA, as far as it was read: TGTGCCAGCAGTCCCCAGGGGGCTCAAAACACCTTGTAC. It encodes CASSPQGAQNTLY. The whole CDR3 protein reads CASSPQGAQNTLYF.

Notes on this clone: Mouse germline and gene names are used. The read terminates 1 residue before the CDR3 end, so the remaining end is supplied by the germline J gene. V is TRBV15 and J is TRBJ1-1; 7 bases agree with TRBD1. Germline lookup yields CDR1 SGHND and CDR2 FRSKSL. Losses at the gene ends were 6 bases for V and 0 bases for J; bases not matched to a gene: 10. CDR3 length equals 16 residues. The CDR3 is CASRQTGHEANTEVFF. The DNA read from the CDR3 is TGTGCCAGCAGACAGACAGGGCATGAGGCAAACACAGAAGTCTTC.

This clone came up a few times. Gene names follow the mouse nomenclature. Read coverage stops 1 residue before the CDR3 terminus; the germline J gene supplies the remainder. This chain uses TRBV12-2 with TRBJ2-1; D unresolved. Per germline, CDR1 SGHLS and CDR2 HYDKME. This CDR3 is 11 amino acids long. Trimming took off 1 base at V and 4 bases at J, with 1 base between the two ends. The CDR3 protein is CASSLYAEQFF. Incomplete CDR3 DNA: TGTGCCAGCTCTCTGTATGCTGAGCAGTTC.

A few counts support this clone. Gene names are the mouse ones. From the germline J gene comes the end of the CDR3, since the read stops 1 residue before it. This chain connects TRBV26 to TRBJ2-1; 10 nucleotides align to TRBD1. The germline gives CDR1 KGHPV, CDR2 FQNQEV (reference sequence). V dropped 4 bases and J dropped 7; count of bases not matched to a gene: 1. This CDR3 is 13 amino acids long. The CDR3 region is CASSPGQGAEQFF. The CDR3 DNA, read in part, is TGTGCCAGCAGTCCGGGACAGGGGGCTGAGCAGTTC. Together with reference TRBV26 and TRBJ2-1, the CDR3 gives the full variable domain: NSKVIQTPRYLVKGQGQKAKMRCIPEKGHPVVFWYQQNKNNEFKFLINFQNQEVLQQIDMTEKRFSAECPSNSPCSLEIQSSEAGDSALYLCASSPGQGAEQFFGPGTRLTVL.

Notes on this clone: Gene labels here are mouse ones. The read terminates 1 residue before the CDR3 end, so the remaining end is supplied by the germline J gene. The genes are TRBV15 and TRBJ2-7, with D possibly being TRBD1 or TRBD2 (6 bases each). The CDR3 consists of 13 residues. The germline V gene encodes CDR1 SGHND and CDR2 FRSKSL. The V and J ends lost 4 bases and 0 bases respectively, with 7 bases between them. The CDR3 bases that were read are TGTGCCAGCAGTTCGGGGGCCTCCTATGAACAGTAC. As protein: CASSSGASYEQY. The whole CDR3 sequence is CASSSGASYEQYF.

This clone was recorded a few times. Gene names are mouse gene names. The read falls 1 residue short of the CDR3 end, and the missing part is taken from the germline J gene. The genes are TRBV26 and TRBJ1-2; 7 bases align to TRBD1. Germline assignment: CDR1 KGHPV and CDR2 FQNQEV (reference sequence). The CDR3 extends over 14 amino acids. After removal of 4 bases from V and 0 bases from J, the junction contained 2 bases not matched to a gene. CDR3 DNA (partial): TGTGCCAGCAGTCGGGACAGTGCAAACTCCGACTACACC. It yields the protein CASSRDSANSDYT. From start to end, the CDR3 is CASSRDSANSDYTF.

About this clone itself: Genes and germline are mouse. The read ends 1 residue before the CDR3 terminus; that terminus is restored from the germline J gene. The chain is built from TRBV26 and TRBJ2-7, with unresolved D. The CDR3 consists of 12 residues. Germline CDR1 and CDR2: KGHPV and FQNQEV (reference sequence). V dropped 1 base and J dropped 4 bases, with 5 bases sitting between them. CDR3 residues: CASSLFRYEQYF. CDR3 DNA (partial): TGTGCCAGCAGTCTGTTCAGATATGAACAGTAC.

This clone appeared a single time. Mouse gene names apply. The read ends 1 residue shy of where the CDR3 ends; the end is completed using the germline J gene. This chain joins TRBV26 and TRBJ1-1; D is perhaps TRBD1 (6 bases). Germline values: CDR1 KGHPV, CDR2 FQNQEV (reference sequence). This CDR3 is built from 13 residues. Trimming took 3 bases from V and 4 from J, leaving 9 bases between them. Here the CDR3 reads CASSLQGSTEVFF. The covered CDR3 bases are TGTGCCAGCAGTCTCCAGGGGTCCACAGAAGTCTTC.

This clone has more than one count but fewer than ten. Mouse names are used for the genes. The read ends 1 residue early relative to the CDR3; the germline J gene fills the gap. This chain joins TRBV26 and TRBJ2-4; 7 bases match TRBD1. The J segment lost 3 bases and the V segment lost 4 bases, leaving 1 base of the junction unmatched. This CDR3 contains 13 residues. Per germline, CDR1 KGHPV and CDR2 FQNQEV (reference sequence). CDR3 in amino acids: CASSPGQQNTLYF. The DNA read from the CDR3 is TGTGCCAGCAGTCCGGGACAGCAAAACACCTTGTAC.

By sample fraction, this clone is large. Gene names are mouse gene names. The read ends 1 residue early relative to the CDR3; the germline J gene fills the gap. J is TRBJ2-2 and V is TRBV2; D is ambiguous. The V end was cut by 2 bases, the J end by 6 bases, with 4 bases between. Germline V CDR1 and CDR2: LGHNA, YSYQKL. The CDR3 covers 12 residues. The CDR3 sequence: CASSQTAGQLYF. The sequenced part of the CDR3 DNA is TGTGCCAGCAGCCAAACAGCCGGGCAGCTCTAC.

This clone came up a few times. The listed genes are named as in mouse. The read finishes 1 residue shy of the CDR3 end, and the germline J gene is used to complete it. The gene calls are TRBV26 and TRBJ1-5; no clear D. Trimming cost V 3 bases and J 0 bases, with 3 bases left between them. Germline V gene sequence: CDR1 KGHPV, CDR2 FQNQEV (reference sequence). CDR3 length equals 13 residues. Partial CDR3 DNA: TGTGCCAGCAGTCTTGATAACAACCAGGCTCCGCTT. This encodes CASSLDNNQAPL. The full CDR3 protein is CASSLDNNQAPLF.

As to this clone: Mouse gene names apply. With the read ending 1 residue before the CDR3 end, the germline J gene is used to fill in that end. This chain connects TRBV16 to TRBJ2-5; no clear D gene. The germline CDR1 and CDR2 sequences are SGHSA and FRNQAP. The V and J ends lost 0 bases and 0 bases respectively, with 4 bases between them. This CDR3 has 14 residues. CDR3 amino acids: CASSLDNNQDTQYF. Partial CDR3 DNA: TGTGCAAGCAGCTTAGATAATAACCAAGACACCCAGTAC.

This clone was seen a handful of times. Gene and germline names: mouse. The CDR3 loop reads CASGDWGGDDTQYF. The part of the CDR3 DNA that was read is TGTGCCAGCGGGGACTGGGGGGGCGATGACACCCAGTAC. V and J are TRBV13-1 and TRBJ2-5; 14 bases align to TRBD2. The CDR3 end lies 1 residue beyond the end of the read and is filled in from the germline J gene. Per germline, CDR1 NSHNY and CDR2 SYGAGN. The V and J ends lost 7 bases and 6 bases, in that order; junction bases with no gene match: 4. The CDR3 has 14 residues.